These T cell receptor beta chains were read from a single sample in a study of PD-L1 blockade in urothelial cancer. Produced via immunoSEQ multiplex PCR; TCRdb's table is partial and in-frame only. The data contain approximately 100,000 clones, roughly 90% of them singletons. The sequenced sample was PBMCs, obtained around atezolizumab (anti-PD-L1) treatment. The source is a woman older than 75 with urothelial cancer. The CDR3 runs from the conserved cysteine through the conserved F or W. A D gene is named only where the DNA matches it firmly. Size is omitted from some rows. Given values are once, few, many or a class for expanded clones.

clone size	D gene	V gene	J gene	CDR3 DNA	CDR3 protein
NA	NA	TRBV5-1	TRBJ1-2	TGCGCCAGCAGCTTGGAGGCGGACCCCGTCGGGGACTATGGCTACACCTTC	CASSLEADPVGDYGYTF
NA	TRBD1	TRBV28	TRBJ1-5	TGTGCCAGCAGTATCACCGGGACAGGGGTTAGCAATCAGCCCCAGCATTTT	CASSITGTGVSNQPQHF
few	TRBD2	TRBV19	TRBJ2-1	TGTGCCAGTGCGCTAGCGGGAGGGCGTGAGCAGTTCTTC	CASALAGGREQFF
NA	NA	TRBV19	TRBJ2-1	TGTGCCAGTAGTATGACTCGAAATGAGCAGTTCTTC	CASSMTRNEQFF
few	TRBD1	TRBV28	TRBJ1-5	TGTGCCAGCAGTTGGACAGGGGGAAGGACCAATCAGCCCCAGCATTTT	CASSWTGGRTNQPQHF
NA	NA	TRBV27	TRBJ1-1	TGTGCCAGCAGGTCCTCAGCACGAGGGTACACTGAAGCTTTCTTT	CASRSSARGYTEAFF
NA	NA	TRBV5-8	TRBJ1-1	TGTGCCAGCAGCTTACAGGGCCTGGAAGGCTTCTTT	CASSLQGLEGFF
few	NA	TRBV7-2	TRBJ1-1	TGTGCCAGCAGCTTAATGAGTGAAGCTTTCTTT	CASSLMSEAFF
NA	TRBD2	TRBV10-1	TRBJ2-7	TGCGCCAGCAGTGTAAGCGGGACGTCCCAGCAGTACTTC	CASSVSGTSQQYF
NA	TRBD1	TRBV14	TRBJ1-1	TGTGCCAGCAGCCAAGACACAGGGGCGAGAGCTGAAGCTTTCTTT	CASSQDTGARAEAFF
once	TRBD1	TRBV6-1	TRBJ1-1	TGTGCCAGTGCCAGGGGGGAAACTGAAGCTTTCTTT	CASARGETEAFF
NA	TRBD2	TRBV10-3	TRBJ2-1	TGTGCCATACTAGCGAGAGCTAGCTCCTACAATGAGCAGTTCTTC	CAILARASSYNEQFF
NA	TRBD1	TRBV7-9	TRBJ1-1	TGTGCCAGCAGCTCACAGGGGGATAACACTGAAGCTTTCTTT	CASSSQGDNTEAFF
once	NA	TRBV7-2	TRBJ2-1	TGTGCCAGCAGCACAACCGTAGCGGAGGAGCAGTTCTTC	CASSTTVAEEQFF
NA	NA	TRBV5-1	TRBJ1-1	TGCGCCAGCAGCTTGGGTGTTAGCGCTGAAGCTTTCTTT	CASSLGVSAEAFF
once	TRBD1	TRBV28	TRBJ2-2	TGTGCCAGCAGCCCCTCGGGACAGGGGAGCACCGGGGAGCTGTTTTTT	CASSPSGQGSTGELFF
once	TRBD1	TRBV19	TRBJ2-7	TGTGCCAGTAGTATAAGCAGGGGGCATTCCTTCTACGACGAGCAGTACTTC	CASSISRGHSFYDEQYF
NA	TRBD2	TRBV11-2	TRBJ2-1	TGTGCCAGCAGCTTAGCGGGCGGGAGGATCTACAATGAGCAGTTCTTC	CASSLAGGRIYNEQFF
NA	TRBD2	TRBV28	TRBJ2-1	TGTGCCAGCAGTCCCATACTAGCGGGAGTAAGCAATGAGCAGTTCTTC	CASSPILAGVSNEQFF
NA	TRBD1	TRBV27	TRBJ1-4	TGTGCCAGCAGTCCTGATTATGACAGGGCTGAAAAACTGTTTTTT	CASSPDYDRAEKLFF
NA	NA	TRBV28	TRBJ1-2	TGTGCCAGCAGAGACTCTATGTCCGGCTACACCTTC	CASRDSMSGYTF
NA	TRBD1	TRBV5-1	TRBJ1-2	TGCGCCAGCAGCGAAAACACAGGGGGCGACTATGGCTACACCTTC	CASSENTGGDYGYTF
NA	NA	TRBV30	TRBJ1-5	TGTGCCTGGAGTGTGGGGCAGCATAGCAATCAGCCCCAGCATTTT	CAWSVGQHSNQPQHF
NA	TRBD1	TRBV5-1	TRBJ2-7	TGCGCCAGCAGCATGGGGACAGGGTACTCCGAGCAGTACTTC	CASSMGTGYSEQYF
NA	TRBD1	TRBV6-1	TRBJ1-1	TGTGCCAGCATCCTAAATCAGGGGGCTGAAGCTTTCTTT	CASILNQGAEAFF
NA	TRBD2	TRBV5-4	TRBJ2-2	TGTGCCAGCAGCCGGTGGACTAGCGGGAGGGCCGTGGTGACAACCGGGGAGCTGTTTTTT	CASSRWTSGRAVVTTGELFF
NA	NA	TRBV7-2	TRBJ1-1	TGTGCCAGCAGCCCTCACGGGGGAGGGAACACTGAAGCTTTCTTT	CASSPHGGGNTEAFF
NA	NA	TRBV14	TRBJ2-1	TGTGCCAGCAGCCTCTACGCGGGGGCCCATGAGCAGTTCTTC	CASSLYAGAHEQFF
NA	TRBD2	TRBV10-1	TRBJ2-3	TGCGCCAGCAGCGTGACTAGCGGGACTTCCGATACGCAGTATTTT	CASSVTSGTSDTQYF
NA	NA	TRBV6-6	TRBJ1-1	TGTGCCAGCAGTGGCCCGACAGGTTGGAACACTGAAGCTTTCTTT	CASSGPTGWNTEAFF
NA	NA	TRBV2	TRBJ1-1	TGTGCCAGCAGTGCCGAGACAGTGAACACTGAAGCTTTCTTT	CASSAETVNTEAFF
NA	TRBD2	TRBV2	TRBJ2-5	TGTGCCAGCAGTGTTAGTGAGCGGGAGGCCCAGTACTTC	CASSVSEREAQYF